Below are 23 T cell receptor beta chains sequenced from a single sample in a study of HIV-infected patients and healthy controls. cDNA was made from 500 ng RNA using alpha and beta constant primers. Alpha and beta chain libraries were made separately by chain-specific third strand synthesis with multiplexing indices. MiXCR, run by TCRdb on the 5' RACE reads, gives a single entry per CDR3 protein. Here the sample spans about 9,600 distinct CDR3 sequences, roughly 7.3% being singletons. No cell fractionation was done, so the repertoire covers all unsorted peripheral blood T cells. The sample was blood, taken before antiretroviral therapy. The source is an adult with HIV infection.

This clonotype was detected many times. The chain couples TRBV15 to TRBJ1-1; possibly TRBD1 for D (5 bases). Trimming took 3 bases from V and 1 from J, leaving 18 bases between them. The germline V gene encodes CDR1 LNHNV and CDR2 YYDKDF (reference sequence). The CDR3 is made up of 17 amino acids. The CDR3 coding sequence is TGTGCCACCAGCAGTGGCCCTCGGGGGTTCGAGAACACTGAAGCTTTCTTT. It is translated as CATSSGPRGFENTEAFF. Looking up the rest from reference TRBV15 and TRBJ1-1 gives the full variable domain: DAMVIQNPRYQVTQFGKPVTLSCSQTLNHNVMYWYQQKSSQAPKLLFHYYDKDFNNEADTPDNFQSRRPNTSFCFLDIRSPGLGDTAMYLCATSSGPRGFENTEAFFGQGTRLTVV.

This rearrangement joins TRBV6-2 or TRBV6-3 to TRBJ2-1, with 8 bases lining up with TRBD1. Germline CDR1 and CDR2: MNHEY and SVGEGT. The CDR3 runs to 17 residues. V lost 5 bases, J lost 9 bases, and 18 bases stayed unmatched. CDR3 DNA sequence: TGTGCCAGCAGTCTAAGGGGGGCTAAACAGGGGGTTAGTGAGCAGTTCTTC. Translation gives CASSLRGAKQGVSEQFF.

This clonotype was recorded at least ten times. The CDR3 is CASSLASGGAGELFF. The CDR3, as DNA: TGTGCCAGCAGCTTAGCGTCAGGGGGTGCCGGGGAGCTGTTTTTT. This sequence joins TRBV7-2 and TRBJ2-2; 7 bases map to TRBD1. The CDR3 has 15 amino acids. Per the germline V gene, CDR1 is SGHTA and CDR2 is FQGNSA. Trimming cost V 0 bases and J 6 bases; bases outside gene matches: 4.

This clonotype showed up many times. This chain's CDR3 is CASSEFSGGPTDTQYF. The CDR3, as DNA: TGTGCCAGCAGTGAGTTTAGCGGGGGGCCCACAGATACGCAGTATTTT. The chain is built from TRBV2 and TRBJ2-3; 10 nucleotides agree with TRBD2. The V segment lost 3 bases and the J segment 2 bases; nucleotides outside the gene matches: 5. The germline V gene encodes CDR1 SNHLY and CDR2 FYNNEI. This CDR3 region has 16 residues.

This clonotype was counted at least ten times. Written as DNA, the CDR3 is TGTGCCAGCAGTAGGACGGCTAGCAATCAGCCCCAGCATTTT. Translated: CASSRTASNQPQHF. The chain employs TRBV12-3 or TRBV12-4 and TRBJ1-5; unclear D gene. The ends were cut back, 5 bases at V and 0 bases at J, with 8 bases in the middle. The CDR3 has 14 amino acids.

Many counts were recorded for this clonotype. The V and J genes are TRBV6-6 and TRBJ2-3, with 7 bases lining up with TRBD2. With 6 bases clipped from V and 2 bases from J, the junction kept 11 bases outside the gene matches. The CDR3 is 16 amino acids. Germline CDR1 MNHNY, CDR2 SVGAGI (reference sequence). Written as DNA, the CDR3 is TGTGCCAGCAGCCCCCGGCGAGCGGGGCACACAGATACGCAGTATTTT. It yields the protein CASSPRRAGHTDTQYF.

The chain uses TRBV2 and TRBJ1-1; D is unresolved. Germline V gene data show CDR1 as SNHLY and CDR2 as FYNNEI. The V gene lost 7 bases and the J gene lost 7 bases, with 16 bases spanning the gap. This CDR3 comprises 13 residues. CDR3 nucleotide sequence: TGTGCCAGCAATAAAGAAAGGAGAAATGAAGCTTTCTTT. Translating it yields CASNKERRNEAFF.

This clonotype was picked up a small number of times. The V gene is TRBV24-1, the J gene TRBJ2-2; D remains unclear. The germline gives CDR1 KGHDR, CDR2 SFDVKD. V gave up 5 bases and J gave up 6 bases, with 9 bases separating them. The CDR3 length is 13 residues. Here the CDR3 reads CATSAAVAGELFF. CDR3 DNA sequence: TGTGCCACCAGTGCGGCAGTGGCCGGGGAGCTGTTTTTT.

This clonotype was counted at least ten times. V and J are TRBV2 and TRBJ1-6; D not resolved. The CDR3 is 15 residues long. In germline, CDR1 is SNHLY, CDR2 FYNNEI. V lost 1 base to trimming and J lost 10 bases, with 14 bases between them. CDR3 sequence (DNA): TGTGCCAGCAGTGAAGAGGACTTTGTATGGTCACCCCTCCACTTT. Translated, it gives CASSEEDFVWSPLHF.

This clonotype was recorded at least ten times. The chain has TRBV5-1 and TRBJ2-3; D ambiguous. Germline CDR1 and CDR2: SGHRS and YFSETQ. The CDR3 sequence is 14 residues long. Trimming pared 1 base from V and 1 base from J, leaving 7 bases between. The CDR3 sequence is CASSLFAGTDTQYF. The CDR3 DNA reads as TGCGCCAGCAGCTTGTTTGCCGGCACAGATACGCAGTATTTT.

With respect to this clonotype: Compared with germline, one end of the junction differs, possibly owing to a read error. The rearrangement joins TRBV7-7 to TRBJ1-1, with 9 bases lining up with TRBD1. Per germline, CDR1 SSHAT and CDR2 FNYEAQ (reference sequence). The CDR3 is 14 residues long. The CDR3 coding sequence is TGTGCTAGCAGCTCCTTGGACAGGGGAACCCCAGCTTTCTTT. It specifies CASSSLDRGTPAFF.

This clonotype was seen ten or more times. The CDR3 DNA is TGTGCCAGTAGTATTCTAAGTCGACAGGTCCTTAAAATGAACACTGAAGCTTTCTTT. Its protein product is CASSILSRQVLKMNTEAFF. This sequence joins TRBV19 and TRBJ1-1, with a tentative D call TRBD1 (6 bases). The length of the CDR3 is 19 residues. V dropped 3 bases and J dropped 0 bases, with 23 bases sitting between them. Germline lookup yields CDR1 LNHDA and CDR2 SQIVND (reference sequence).

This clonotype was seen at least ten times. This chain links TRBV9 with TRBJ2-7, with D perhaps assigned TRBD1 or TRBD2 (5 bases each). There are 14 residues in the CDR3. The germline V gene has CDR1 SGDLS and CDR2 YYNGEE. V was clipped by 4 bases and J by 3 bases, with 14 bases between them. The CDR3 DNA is TGTGCCAGCAGCAACCGGGACGGTGACTACGAGCAGTACTTC. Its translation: CASSNRDGDYEQYF. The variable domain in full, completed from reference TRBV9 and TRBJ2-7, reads DSGVTQTPKHLITATGQRVTLRCSPRSGDLSVYWYQQSLDQGLQFLIQYYNGEERAKGNILERFSAQQFPDLHSELNLSSLELGDSALYFCASSNRDGDYEQYFGPGTRLTVT.

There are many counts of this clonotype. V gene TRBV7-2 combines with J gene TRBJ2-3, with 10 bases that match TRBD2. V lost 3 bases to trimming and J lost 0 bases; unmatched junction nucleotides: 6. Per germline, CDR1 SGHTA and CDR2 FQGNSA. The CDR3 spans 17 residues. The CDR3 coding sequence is TGTGCCAGCAGCTTCCAAGCGGGGGGGCTAAGCACAGATACGCAGTATTTT. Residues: CASSFQAGGLSTDTQYF.

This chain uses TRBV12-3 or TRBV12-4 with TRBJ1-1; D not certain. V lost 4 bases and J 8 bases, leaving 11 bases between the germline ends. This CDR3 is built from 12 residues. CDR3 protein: CASSSVGVEAFF. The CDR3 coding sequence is TGTGCCAGCAGTTCGGTTGGAGTGGAAGCTTTCTTT.

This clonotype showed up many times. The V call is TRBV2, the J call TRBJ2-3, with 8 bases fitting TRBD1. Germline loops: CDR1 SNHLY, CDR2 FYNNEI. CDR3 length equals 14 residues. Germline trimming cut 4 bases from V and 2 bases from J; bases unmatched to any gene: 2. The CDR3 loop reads CASSGTGPTDTQYF. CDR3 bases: TGTGCCAGCAGTGGGACAGGGCCCACAGATACGCAGTATTTT. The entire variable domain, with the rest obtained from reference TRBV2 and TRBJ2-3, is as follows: EPEVTQTPSHQVTQMGQEVILRCVPISNHLYFYWYRQILGQKVEFLVSFYNNEISEKSEIFDDQFSVERPDGSNFTLKIRSTKLEDSAMYFCASSGTGPTDTQYFGPGTRLTVL.

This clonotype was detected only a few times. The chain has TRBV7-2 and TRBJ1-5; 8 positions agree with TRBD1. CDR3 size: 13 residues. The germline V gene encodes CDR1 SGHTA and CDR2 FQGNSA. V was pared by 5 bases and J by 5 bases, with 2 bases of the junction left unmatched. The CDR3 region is CASSPGQDQPQHF. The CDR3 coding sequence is TGTGCCAGCAGCCCGGGACAGGATCAGCCCCAGCATTTT.

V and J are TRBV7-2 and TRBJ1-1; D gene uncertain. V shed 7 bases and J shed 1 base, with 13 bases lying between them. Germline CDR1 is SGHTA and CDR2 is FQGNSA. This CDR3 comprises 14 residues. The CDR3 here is CASNAGGENTEAFF. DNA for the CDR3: TGTGCCAGCAACGCCGGTGGGGAGAACACTGAAGCTTTCTTT. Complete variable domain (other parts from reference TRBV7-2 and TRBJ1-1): GAGVSQSPSNKVTEKGKDVELRCDPISGHTALYWYRQSLGQGLEFLIYFQGNSAPDKSGLPSDRFSAERTGGSVSTLTIQRTQQEDSAVYLCASNAGGENTEAFFGQGTRLTVV.

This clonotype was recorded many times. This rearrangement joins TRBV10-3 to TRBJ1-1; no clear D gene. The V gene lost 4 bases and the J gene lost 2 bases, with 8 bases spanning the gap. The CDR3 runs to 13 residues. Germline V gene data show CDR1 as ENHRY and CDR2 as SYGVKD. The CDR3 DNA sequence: TGTGCCATCAGTGGTTCAGATAACACTGAAGCTTTCTTT. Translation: CAISGSDNTEAFF.

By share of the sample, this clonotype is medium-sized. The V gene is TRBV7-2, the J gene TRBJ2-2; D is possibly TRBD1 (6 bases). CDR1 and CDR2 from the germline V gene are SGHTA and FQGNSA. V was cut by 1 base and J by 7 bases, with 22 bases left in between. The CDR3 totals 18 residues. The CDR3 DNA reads TGTGCCAGCAGCTTAGACGGGTGGCAGGGGCGGAATGGCGGGGAGCTGTTTTTT. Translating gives CASSLDGWQGRNGGELFF.

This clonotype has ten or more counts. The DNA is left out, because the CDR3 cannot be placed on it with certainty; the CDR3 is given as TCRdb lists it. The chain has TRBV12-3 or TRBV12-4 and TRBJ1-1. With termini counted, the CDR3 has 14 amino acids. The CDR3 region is CASSPSSSGTEAFF.

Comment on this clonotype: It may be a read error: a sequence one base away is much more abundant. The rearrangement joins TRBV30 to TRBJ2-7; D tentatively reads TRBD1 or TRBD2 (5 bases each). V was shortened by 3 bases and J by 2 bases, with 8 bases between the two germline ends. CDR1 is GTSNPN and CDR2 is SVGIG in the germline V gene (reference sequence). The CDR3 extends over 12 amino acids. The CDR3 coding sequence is TGTGCCTGGAGATCGGGACCCTACGAGCAGTACTTC. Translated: CAWRSGPYEQYF. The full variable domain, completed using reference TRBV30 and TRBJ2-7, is SQTIHQWPATLVQPVGSPLSLECTVEGTSNPNLYWYRQAAGRGLQLLFYSVGIGQISSEVPQNLSASRPQDRQFILSSKKLLLSDSGFYLCAWRSGPYEQYFGPGTRLTVT.

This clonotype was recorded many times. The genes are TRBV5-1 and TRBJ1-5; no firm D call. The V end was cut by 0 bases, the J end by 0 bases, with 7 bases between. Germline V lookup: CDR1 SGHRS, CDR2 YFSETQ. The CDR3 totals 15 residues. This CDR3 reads CASSLDSYSNQPQHF. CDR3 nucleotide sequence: TGCGCCAGCAGCTTGGACAGTTATAGCAATCAGCCCCAGCATTTT.